This T cell receptor (beta chain) was captured by sequencing in a study of shared T cell receptors in the human thymus. The protocol was immunoSEQ multiplex PCR, while the TCRdb copy is restricted to in-frame clones and leaves out a portion. The sample shows hundreds of thousands of clones, approximately 87% of them seen only once. Germline CDR1 reads SGHTA; CDR2 reads FQGNSA. The CDR3 extends over 15 amino acids. V gave up 3 bases and J gave up 2 bases; unmatched junction bases: 5. The sample was also reused in another study, on human thymus T cells. This second study notes: Donation was from healthy Finnish infants who were having corrective surgery that addressed congenital heart defects. Resected material from corrective heart surgery provided the thymus tissue analysed. Related research described thymic repertoires that were highly overlapping among unrelated individuals.

This clonotype originated in a boy younger than two with a congenital heart defect. What was sequenced was thymocytes. V gene TRBV7-2 combines with J gene TRBJ2-7, with TRBD2 identical over 9 bases. CDR3 in amino acids: CASSLGAGGAYEQYF. CDR3 nucleotide sequence: TGTGCCAGCAGCTTGGGAGCGGGAGGAGCCTACGAGCAGTACTTC.